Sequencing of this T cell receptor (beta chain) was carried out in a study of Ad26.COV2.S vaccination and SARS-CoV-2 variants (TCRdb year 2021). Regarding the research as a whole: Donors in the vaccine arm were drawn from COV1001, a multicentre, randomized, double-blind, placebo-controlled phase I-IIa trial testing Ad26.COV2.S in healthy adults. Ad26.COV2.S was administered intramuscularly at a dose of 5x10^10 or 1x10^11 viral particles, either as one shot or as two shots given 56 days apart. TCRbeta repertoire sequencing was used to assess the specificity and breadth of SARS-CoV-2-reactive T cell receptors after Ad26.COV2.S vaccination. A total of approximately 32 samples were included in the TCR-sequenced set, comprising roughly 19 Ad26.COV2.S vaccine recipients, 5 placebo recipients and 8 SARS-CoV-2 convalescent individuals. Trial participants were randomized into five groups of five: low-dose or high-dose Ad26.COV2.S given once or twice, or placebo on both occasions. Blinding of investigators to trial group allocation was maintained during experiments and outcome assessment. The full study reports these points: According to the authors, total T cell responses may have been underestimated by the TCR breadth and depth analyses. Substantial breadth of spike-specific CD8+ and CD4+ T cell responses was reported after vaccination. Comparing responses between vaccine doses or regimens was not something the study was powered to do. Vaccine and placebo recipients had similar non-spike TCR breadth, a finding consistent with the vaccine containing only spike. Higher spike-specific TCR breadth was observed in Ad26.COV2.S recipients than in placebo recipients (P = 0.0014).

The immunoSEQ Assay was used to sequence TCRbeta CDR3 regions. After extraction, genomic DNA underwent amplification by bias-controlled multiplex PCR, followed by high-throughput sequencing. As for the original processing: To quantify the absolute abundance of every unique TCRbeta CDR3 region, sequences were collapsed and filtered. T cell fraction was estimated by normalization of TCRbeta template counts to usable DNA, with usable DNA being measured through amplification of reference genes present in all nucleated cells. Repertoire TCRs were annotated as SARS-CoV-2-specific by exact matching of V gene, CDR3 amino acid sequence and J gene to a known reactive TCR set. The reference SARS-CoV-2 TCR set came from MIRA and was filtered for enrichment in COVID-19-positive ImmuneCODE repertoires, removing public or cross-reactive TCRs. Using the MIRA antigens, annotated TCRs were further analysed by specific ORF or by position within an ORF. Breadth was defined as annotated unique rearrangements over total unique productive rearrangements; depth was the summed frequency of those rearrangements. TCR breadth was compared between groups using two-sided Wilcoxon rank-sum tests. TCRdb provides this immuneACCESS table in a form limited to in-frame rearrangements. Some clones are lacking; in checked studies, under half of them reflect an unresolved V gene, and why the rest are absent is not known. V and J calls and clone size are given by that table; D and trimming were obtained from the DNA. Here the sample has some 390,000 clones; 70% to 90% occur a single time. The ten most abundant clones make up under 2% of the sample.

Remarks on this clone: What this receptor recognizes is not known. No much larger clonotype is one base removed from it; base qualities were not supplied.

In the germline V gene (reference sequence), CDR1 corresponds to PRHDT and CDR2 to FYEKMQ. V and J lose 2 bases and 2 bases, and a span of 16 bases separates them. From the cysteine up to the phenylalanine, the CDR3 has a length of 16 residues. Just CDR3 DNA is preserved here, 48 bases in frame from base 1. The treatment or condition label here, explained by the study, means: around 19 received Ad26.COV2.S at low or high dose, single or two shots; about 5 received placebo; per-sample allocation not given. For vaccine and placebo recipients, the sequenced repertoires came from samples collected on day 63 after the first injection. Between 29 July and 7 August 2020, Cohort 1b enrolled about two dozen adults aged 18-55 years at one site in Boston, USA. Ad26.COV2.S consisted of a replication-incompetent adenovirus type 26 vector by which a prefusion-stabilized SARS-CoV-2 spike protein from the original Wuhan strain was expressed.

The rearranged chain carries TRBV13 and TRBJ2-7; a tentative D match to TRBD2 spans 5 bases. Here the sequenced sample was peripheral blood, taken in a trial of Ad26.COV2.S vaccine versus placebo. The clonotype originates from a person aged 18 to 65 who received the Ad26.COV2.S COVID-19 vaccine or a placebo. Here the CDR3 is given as CASSLFLERETYEQYF. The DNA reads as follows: TGTGCCAGCAGCTTATTTCTGGAGAGGGAGACCTACGAGCAGTACTTC.